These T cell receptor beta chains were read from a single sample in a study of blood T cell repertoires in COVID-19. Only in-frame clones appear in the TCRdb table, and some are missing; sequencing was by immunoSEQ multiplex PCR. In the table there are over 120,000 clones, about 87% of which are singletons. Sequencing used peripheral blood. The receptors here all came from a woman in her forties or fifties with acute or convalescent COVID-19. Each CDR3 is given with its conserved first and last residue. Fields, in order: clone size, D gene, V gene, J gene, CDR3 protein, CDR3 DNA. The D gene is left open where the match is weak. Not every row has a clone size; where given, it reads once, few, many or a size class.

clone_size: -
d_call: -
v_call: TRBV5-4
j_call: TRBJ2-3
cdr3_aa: CASSSGTPGTDTQYF
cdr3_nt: TGTGCCAGCAGCTCCGGGACTCCCGGCACAGATACGCAGTATTTT

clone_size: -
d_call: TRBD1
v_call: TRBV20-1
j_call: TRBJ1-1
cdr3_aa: CSASTHPSGLQGAVEAFF
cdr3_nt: TGCAGTGCTAGTACCCACCCCTCCGGTCTACAGGGGGCGGTTGAAGCTTTCTTT

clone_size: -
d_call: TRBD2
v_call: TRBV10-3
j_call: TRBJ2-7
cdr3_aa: CAISESGLVKYEQYF
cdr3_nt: TGTGCCATCAGTGAGTCGGGACTAGTCAAATACGAGCAGTACTTC

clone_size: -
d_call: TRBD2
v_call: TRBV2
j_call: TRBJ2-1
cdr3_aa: CASRRKGLAGDNEQFF
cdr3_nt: TGTGCCAGCAGGCGGAAGGGACTAGCGGGAGACAATGAGCAGTTCTTC

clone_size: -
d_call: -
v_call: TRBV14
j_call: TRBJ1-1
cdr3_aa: CASSQALYTEAFF
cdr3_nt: TGTGCCAGCAGCCAAGCTCTATACACTGAAGCTTTCTTT

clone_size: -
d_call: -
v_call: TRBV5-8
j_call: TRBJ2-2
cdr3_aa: CASSSPRGTGELFF
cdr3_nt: TGTGCCAGCAGCTCCCCCCGGGGCACCGGGGAGCTGTTTTTT

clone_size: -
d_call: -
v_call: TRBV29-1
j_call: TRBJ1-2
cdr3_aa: CSVAGTNAYGYTF
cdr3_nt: TGCAGCGTAGCCGGGACAAACGCATATGGCTACACCTTC

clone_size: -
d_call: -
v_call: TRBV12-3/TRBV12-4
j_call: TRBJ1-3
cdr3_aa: CASSPTSGNTIYF
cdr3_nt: TGTGCCAGCAGTCCTACCTCTGGAAACACCATATATTTT

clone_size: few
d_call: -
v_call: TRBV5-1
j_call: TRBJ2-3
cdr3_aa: CASSFDGLIDMQYF
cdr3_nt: TGCGCCAGCAGCTTCGACGGACTGATCGATATGCAGTATTTT

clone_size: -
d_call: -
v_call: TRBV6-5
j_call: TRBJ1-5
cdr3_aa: CASSLGGVSNQPQHF
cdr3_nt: TGTGCCAGCAGTCTGGGGGGAGTAAGCAATCAGCCCCAGCATTTT

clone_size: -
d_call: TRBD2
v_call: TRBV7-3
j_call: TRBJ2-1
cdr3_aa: CASSFALAGGSPPYNEQFF
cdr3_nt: TGTGCCAGCAGCTTCGCGCTAGCGGGGGGGTCGCCGCCCTACAATGAGCAGTTCTTC

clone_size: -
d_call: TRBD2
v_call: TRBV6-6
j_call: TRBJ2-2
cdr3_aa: CASSPATSGGWNTGELFF
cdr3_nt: TGTGCCAGCAGTCCCGCGACTAGCGGGGGGTGGAACACCGGGGAGCTGTTTTTT

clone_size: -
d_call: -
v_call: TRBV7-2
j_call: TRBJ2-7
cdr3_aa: CASSLQGFISYEQYF
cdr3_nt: TGTGCCAGCAGCCTACAGGGATTTATCTCCTACGAGCAGTACTTC

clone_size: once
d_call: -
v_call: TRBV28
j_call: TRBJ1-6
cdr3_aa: CASSQGNGSPLHF
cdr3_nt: TGTGCCAGCAGTCAGGGTAACGGGTCACCCCTCCACTTT

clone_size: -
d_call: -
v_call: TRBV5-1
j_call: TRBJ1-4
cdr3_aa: CASSLGGLNEKLFF
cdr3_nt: TGCGCCAGCAGCTTGGGAGGTCTTAATGAAAAACTGTTTTTT

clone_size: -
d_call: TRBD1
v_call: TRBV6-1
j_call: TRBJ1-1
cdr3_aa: CASSRGTGAEAFF
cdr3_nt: TGTGCCAGCAGCCGTGGGACAGGGGCGGAAGCTTTCTTT

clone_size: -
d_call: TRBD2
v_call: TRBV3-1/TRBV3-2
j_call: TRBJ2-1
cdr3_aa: CASSRPLAGGLNEQFF
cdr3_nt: TGTGCCAGCAGCCGCCCCCTAGCGGGGGGGCTCAATGAGCAGTTCTTC

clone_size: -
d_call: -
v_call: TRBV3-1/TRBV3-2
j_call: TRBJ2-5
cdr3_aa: CASSQRQQETQYF
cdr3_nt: TGTGCCAGCAGCCAAAGACAGCAAGAGACCCAGTACTTC